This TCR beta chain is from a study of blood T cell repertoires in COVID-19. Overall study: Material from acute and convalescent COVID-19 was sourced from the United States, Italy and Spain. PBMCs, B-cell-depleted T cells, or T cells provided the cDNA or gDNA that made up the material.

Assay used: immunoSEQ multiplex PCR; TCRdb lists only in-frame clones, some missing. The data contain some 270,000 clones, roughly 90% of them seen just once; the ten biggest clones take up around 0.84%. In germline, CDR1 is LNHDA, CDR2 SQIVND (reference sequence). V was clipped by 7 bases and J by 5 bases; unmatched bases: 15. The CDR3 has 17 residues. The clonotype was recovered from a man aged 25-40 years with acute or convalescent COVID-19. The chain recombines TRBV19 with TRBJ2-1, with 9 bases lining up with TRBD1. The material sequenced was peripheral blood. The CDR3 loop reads CASTDKGQGKWDNEQFF. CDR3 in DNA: TGTGCCAGTACCGATAAGGGACAGGGAAAGTGGGACAATGAGCAGTTCTTC.